This TCR beta chain comes out of a study of PD-L1 blockade in urothelial cancer. Background on the study: From 0 to 3 prior chemotherapy regimens had been given to the patients.

Germline V gene data show CDR1 as SGHRS and CDR2 as YFSETQ. The CDR3 covers 16 residues. Trimming removed 2 bases at V and 0 bases at J, with 12 bases between. There are a few counts of this clone. Its cognate antigen is unknown. Method: immunoSEQ multiplex PCR; TCRdb's copy keeps in-frame clones and lacks some. The profile shows 30,000 to 50,000 clones, approximately 90% of them singletons. Points from the study as a whole: When measured at 3 weeks, tumor-associated blood clones expanded more in durable-benefit patients.

The J gene is TRBJ2-1, the V gene TRBV5-1; possibly TRBD2 for D (6 bases). This TCR derives from a man aged 60 to 69 with urothelial cancer. The source material was PBMCs, sampled around atezolizumab (anti-PD-L1) treatment. The CDR3 DNA follows: TGCGCCAGCAGCTTAGGGACTCCGAGCTCCTACAATGAGCAGTTCTTC. Residues: CASSLGTPSSYNEQFF. The entire variable domain, with the rest obtained from reference TRBV5-1 and TRBJ2-1, is as follows: KAGVTQTPRYLIKTRGQQVTLSCSPISGHRSVSWYQQTPGQGLQFLFEYFSETQRNKGNFPGRFSGRQFSNSRSEMNVSTLELGDSALYLCASSLGTPSSYNEQFFGPGTRLTVL.